This entry lists 18 T cell receptor beta chains sequenced from one sample in a study of tumor and adjacent non-tumor tissue in lung cancer. TCRbeta libraries were built with three rounds of nested PCR, modified from ARM-PCR. Via MiXCR, TCRdb re-called the multiplex PCR reads, giving one row per CDR3 protein. The sample has tens of thousands of distinct CDR3 sequences, roughly two thirds seen once; the top ten hold roughly 10%. This sample's RNA came from whole unsorted tissue. The material sequenced was lung tumor tissue. These TCRs come from a woman in her thirties or forties with non-small cell lung cancer.

For this clonotype: A read error may be the cause here, since a much bigger clone is one base away. The chain employs TRBV30 and TRBJ1-5; TRBD1 is a possible D gene (6 bases). CDR3 length equals 15 residues. Germline V gene data show CDR1 as GTSNPN and CDR2 as SVGIG (reference sequence). CDR3 protein: CSWEEQGAYNQPQHF. Written as DNA, the CDR3 is TGTTCCTGGGAGGAACAGGGTGCGTACAATCAGCCCCAGCATTTT.

For this clonotype: In this CDR3 the conserved last residue, phenylalanine or tryptophan, is missing, so a read error is likely. No DNA is shown, since the ends of the CDR3 on it are uncertain; the CDR3 is the one TCRdb lists. The V call is TRBV28, the J call TRBJ2-5; no check of the table's D call, TRBD2, against the DNA was made. CDR1 is MDHEN and CDR2 is SYDVKM in the germline V gene. With termini counted, the CDR3 has 14 amino acids. CDR3 sequence: CASSLGRKTGGPDL.

This clonotype appeared a single time. The germline gene is not matched at one end of the junction; a read error may be the cause. The rearrangement links TRBV5-1 to TRBJ2-7, with D perhaps matching TRBD2 (5 bases). Per germline, CDR1 SGHRS and CDR2 YFSETQ. The CDR3 contains 14 residues. The DNA for the CDR3 is TGCGCCAGCAGCCAATCGGGAAGTGCCTACGAACAGCACTTC. Amino acids: CASSQSGSAYEQHF.

A word on this clonotype: Compared with germline, one end of the junction differs, possibly owing to a read error. The chain recombines TRBV6-5 with TRBJ2-3; D uncertain. From germline, CDR1 is MNHEY and CDR2 SVGAGI. The CDR3 is 15 residues long. The CDR3 sequence is CVTRLVPSDTDAQYF. The DNA of the CDR3 is TGTGTCACCCGTTTAGTGCCTTCTGACACAGATGCGCAGTATTTT.

The chain carries TRBV5-1 and TRBJ2-5; perhaps D is TRBD1 or TRBD2 (5 bases each). Germline V CDR1 and CDR2: SGHRS, YFSETQ. V shed 6 bases and J shed 2 bases, with 14 bases lying between them. The CDR3 has 14 amino acids. CDR3 coding DNA: TGCGCCAGCAACTTCGGGGCTGTTCAAGAGACCCAGTACTTC. Its protein product is CASNFGAVQETQYF.

Remarks on this clonotype: An end of the junction does not agree with germline; a read error may underlie this. The chain couples TRBV6-2 or TRBV6-3 to TRBJ2-1; D ambiguous. Germline-derived CDR1 and CDR2 are MNHEY and SVGEGT. The CDR3 has 17 residues. DNA for the CDR3: TGTACCAGCAGTTACTCGAGTGGGATAGTCTCCTACAATGAGCAGTTCTTC. Protein product: CTSSYSSGIVSYNEQFF.

Remarks on this clonotype: No conserved phenylalanine or tryptophan ends this CDR3, so it is likely a read error. It is unclear where the CDR3 begins or ends on the DNA, so no DNA is shown, and the CDR3 is as TCRdb lists it. The chain uses TRBV29-1 and TRBJ2-7. Looked up from germline, CDR1 is SQVTM and CDR2 is ANQGSEA. The CDR3 adds up to 12 amino acids, both ends counted. The CDR3 reads CSVGSSNHKQLL.

Many counts were recorded for this clonotype. V and J are TRBV5-4 and TRBJ2-1; D uncertain. This CDR3 comprises 15 residues. Germline V gene data show CDR1 as SGHNT and CDR2 as YYREEE (reference sequence). Deletions cut 1 base from V and 0 bases from J, with 8 bases between. In DNA form, the CDR3 reads TGTGCCAGCAGCTTGTCGCCTGGCTCCTACAATGAGCAGTTCTTC. Translating it yields CASSLSPGSYNEQFF.

This clonotype has more than one count but fewer than ten. The chain employs TRBV20-1 and TRBJ1-6; D remains ambiguous. The germline V and J ends were trimmed by 0 bases and 5 bases, with 14 bases remaining between them. This CDR3 contains 16 residues. Germline V gives CDR1 DFQATT, CDR2 SNEGSKA (reference sequence). The DNA of the CDR3 is TGCAGTGCTAGAGATCTGAGGGAGAGTCATAATTCACCCCTCCACTTT. Its translation is CSARDLRESHNSPLHF.

Comment on this clonotype: No conserved phenylalanine or tryptophan is present at the end of the CDR3, so a read error is the likely explanation. CDR3 amino acids: CSAGRDSVSYEQYL. The CDR3 DNA reads as TGCAGTGCTGGCCGGGACAGTGTCTCCTACGAGCAGTACTTA. This chain links TRBV20-1 with TRBJ2-7; the match to TRBD1 covers 7 bases. Germline trimming cut 5 bases from V and 0 bases from J; bases unmatched to any gene: 7. Germline CDR1 and CDR2: DFQATT and SNEGSKA (reference sequence). CDR3 length: 14 residues.

This clonotype was counted a single time. Mismatch with germline at one junction end may stem from a read error. The rearrangement links TRBV25-1 to TRBJ1-5; 8 bases fit TRBD1. From germline, CDR1 is MGHDK and CDR2 SYGVNS. This CDR3 has 15 residues. The CDR3 here is CDSSEEGQGNQPQHF. As DNA, the CDR3 is TGTGACAGCAGTGAGGAGGGACAGGGCAATCAGCCCCAGCATTTT.

As to this clonotype: Its ends do not fully match the called genes, so a read error is possible. The CDR3 is CSVYQVTYGYAF. The CDR3 DNA is TGCAGCGTTTATCAGGTTACCTATGGCTACGCCTTT. J is TRBJ1-2 and V is TRBV29-1, with no clear D. Per the germline V gene, CDR1 is SQVTM and CDR2 is ANQGSEA. This CDR3 has 12 residues. The entire variable domain, with the rest obtained from reference TRBV29-1 and TRBJ1-2, is as follows: SAVISQKPSRDICQRGTSLTIQCQVDSQVTMMFWYRQQPGQSLTLIATANQGSEATYESGFVIDKFPISRPNLTFSTLTVSNMSPEDSSIYLCSVYQVTYGYAFGSGTRLTVV.

This clonotype is categorized as large. One end of the junction fails to match germline, which may point to a read error. The rearrangement uses TRBV6-2 or TRBV6-3 and TRBJ2-7; TRBD2 matches 8 bases. CDR1 is MNHEY, CDR2 SVGEGT, per germline. The CDR3 runs 13 residues. The CDR3 spells CASSYGRWRGAQF. The CDR3 DNA reads TGTGCCAGCAGTTACGGGCGGTGGCGGGGGGCCCAATTC.

The chain uses TRBV19 and TRBJ1-5; D is uncertain. The CDR3 has 12 amino acids. Trimming shortened V by 7 bases and J by 7 bases, and 11 bases separated the two germline ends. Per the germline V gene, CDR1 is LNHDA and CDR2 is SQIVND (reference sequence). The CDR3 here is CASNRRSQPQHF. CDR3 DNA sequence: TGTGCCAGTAATAGAAGGTCGCAGCCCCAGCATTTT.

As for this clonotype: One end of the junction does not line up with germline, which may come from a read error. The chain joins TRBV11-3 to TRBJ2-1, with 7 bases identical to TRBD2. CDR1 and CDR2 from the germline V gene are SGHNT and YENEEA. The CDR3 totals 15 residues. CDR3 residues: CASSLGLRDYDEQFF. In nucleotides, the CDR3 is TGTGCAAGCAGCTTAGGCCTCAGGGACTACGATGAGCAGTTCTTC.

The rearrangement links TRBV7-8 to TRBJ2-1, with D possibly being TRBD2 (6 bases). Germline-derived CDR1 and CDR2 are SGHVS and FQNEAQ. V was clipped by 5 bases and J by 0 bases, with 11 bases between them. The length of the CDR3 is 15 residues. CDR3 sequence reads: CASSTGVSSYNEQFF. CDR3 nucleotide sequence: TGTGCCAGCAGCACGGGAGTGAGCTCCTACAATGAGCAGTTCTTC.

This clonotype was seen a single time. The germline gene is not matched at one end of the junction; a read error may be the cause. The chain employs TRBV13 and TRBJ2-2, with no clear D. The CDR3 runs to 17 residues. Germline V lookup: CDR1 PRHDT, CDR2 FYEKMQ (reference sequence). Here the CDR3 reads CDSSLPKNQRYTGELFF. The DNA of the CDR3 is TGTGACAGCAGCTTACCAAAGAATCAAAGGTACACCGGGGAGCTGTTTTTT.

As concerns this clonotype: The germline gene is not matched at one end of the junction; a read error may be the cause. The CDR3 sequence: CASGWNVGRGSGANLLTF. In DNA form, the CDR3 reads TGTGCCAGCGGCTGGAATGTCGGCCGGGGCTCTGGGGCCAACCTCCTGACTTTC. The chain recombines TRBV7-9 with TRBJ2-6; D is possibly TRBD1 or TRBD2 (5 bases each). The CDR3 consists of 18 residues. The germline CDR1 and CDR2 sequences are SEHNR and FQNEAQ (reference sequence).